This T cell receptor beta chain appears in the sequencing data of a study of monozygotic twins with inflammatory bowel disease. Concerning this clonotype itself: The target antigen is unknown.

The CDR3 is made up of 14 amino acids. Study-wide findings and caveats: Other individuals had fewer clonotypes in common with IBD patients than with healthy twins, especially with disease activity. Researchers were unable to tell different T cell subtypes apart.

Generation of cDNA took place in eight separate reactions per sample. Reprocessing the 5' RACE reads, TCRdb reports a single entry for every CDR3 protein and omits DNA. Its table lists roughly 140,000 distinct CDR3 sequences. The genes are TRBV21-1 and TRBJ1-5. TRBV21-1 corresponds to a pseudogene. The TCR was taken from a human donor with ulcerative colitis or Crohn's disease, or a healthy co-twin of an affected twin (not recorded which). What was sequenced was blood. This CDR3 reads CASSKQYSNQPQHF.